A selection of T cell receptor beta chains follows, all from one sample in a study of CD8 T cells in Susac syndrome. TCRdb reprocessed the immunoSEQ multiplex PCR reads via MiXCR and lists one record per CDR3 protein. The sample shows about 150,000 distinct CDR3 sequences, more than 90% of them seen only once. Sequenced material: CD4+ T cells from PBMCs. The receptors stem from a human donor with Susac syndrome. Each CDR3 is given without its conserved first and last residue.

v_call	cdr3_length	j_call	cdr3_aa
TRBV20-1	12	TRBJ1-4	SASSGQAGEKLF
TRBV21-1	14	TRBJ2-7	ASSKEERDRAHEQY
TRBV3-1	13	TRBJ2-5	ASSQDGAVQETQY
TRBV18	11	TRBJ2-7	ASSQSATYEQY
TRBV7-2	9	TRBJ2-7	ASSLAREQY
TRBV5-1	14	TRBJ2-1	ASSSLTSGSGNEQF
TRBV25-1	14	TRBJ1-1	ASTRNGMTTNTEAF
TRBV15	14	TRBJ2-3	ATSSYRGLPTDTQY
TRBV5-6	9	TRBJ2-7	ASSQGFEQY
TRBV3-1	16	TRBJ2-3	ASSQDDTGLAATYTQY
TRBV10-1	11	TRBJ2-3	ASSGTSWDTQY
TRBV7-9	10	TRBJ2-1	ASNPPGLSKF
TRBV25-1	14	TRBJ2-1	ASRAITGGSYNEQF
TRBV20-1	13	TRBJ1-5	SARRGGQLNQPQH
TRBV2	11	TRBJ1-2	ASSESGRYGYT
TRBV20-1	13	TRBJ2-3	SLISGRAFADTQY
TRBV24-1	12	TRBJ2-1	ATGSADGYNEQF
TRBV9	12	TRBJ2-7	ASSAGTNSYEQY
TRBV24-1	13	TRBJ2-1	ATSDFAAGSNEQF
TRBV4-1	13	TRBJ2-3	ASSQDRGSRDTQY
TRBV9	13	TRBJ1-2	ASSVATGQNYGYT
TRBV12-3/TRBV12-4	13	TRBJ2-5	ASSSGTSGPGTQY
TRBV5-4	13	TRBJ2-6	ASSQQYSGANVLT
TRBV15	15	TRBJ1-1	ATSMMGRGPSGTEAF
TRBV21-1	12	TRBJ2-1	ASSCPGGHNEQF
TRBV7-2	11	TRBJ2-5	ASSFAGQVTQY
TRBV29-1	12	TRBJ1-4	SVVLDRAREKLF
TRBV11-2	13	TRBJ2-7	ASSLSGVQGYEQY
TRBV29-1	11	TRBJ2-1	SVAQLLTREQF
TRBV11-2	13	TRBJ2-7	ASSPRQGAPTEQY
TRBV5-1	12	TRBJ2-2	ASSTEVAPRELF
TRBV7-9	12	TRBJ1-6	AGSDSSYNSPLH
TRBV12-5	13	TRBJ2-1	ASATDSPSYNEQF
TRBV3-1	10	TRBJ2-7	ASSPGGGEQY
TRBV5-1	12	TRBJ1-1	ASSRSGGNTEAF
TRBV7-9	12	TRBJ2-7	ASSLIQTTPEQY
TRBV6-5	12	TRBJ2-1	ASSYPGLGAEQF
TRBV19	12	TRBJ1-1	ASSIGQGAAEAF
TRBV15	14	TRBJ2-6	ATSREGVSGANVLT